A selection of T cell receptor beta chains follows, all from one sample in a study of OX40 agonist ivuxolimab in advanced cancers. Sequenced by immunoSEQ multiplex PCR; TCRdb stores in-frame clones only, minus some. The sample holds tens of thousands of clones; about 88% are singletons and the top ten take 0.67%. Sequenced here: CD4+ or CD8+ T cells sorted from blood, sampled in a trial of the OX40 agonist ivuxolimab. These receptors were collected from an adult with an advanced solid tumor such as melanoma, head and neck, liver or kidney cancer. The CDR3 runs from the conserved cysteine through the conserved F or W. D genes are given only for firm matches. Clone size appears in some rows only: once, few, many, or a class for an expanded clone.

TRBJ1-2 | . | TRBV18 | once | TGTGCCAGCTCCCCTTGGGGGGCTCTCAACTATGGCTACACCTTC | CASSPWGALNYGYTF
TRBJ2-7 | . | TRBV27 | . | TGTGCCAGCAGCGAGAGGCCTCTTTCCTACGAGCAGTACTTC | CASSERPLSYEQYF
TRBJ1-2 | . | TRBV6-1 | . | TGTGCCAGCATCTTGACTTCCAACTATGGCTACACCTTC | CASILTSNYGYTF
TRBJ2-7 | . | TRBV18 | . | TGTGCCAGCTCCCTCGCGGGGTACGAGCAGTACTTC | CASSLAGYEQYF
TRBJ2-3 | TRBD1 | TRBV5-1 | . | TGCGCCAGCAGCCCAGGGACAGGAACAGATACGCAGTATTTT | CASSPGTGTDTQYF
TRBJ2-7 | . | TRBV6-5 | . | TGTGCCAGCAGAACAACGTTAGGCGAGCAGTACTTC | CASRTTLGEQYF
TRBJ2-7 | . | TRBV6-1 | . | TGTGCCAGCAGTCCTTACCCAGGAGGAGACTACGAGCAGTACTTC | CASSPYPGGDYEQYF
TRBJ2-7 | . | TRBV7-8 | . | TGTGCCAGCGAAGACAAGGAGAACTACGAGCAGTACTTC | CASEDKENYEQYF
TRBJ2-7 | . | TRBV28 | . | TGTGCCAGCAGCTCACTAATCTACGAGCAGTACTTC | CASSSLIYEQYF
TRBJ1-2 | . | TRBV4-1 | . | TGCGCCAGCAGCCACGCCTCTGGATCGTTCTACACCTTC | CASSHASGSFYTF
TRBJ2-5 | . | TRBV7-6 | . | TGTGCCAGCAGCTTAAACTTTTTCGAGAAGACCCAGTACTTC | CASSLNFFEKTQYF
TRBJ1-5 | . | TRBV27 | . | TGTGCCAGCAGTTTGACAGGATTTAGCAATCAGCCTCAGCATTTT | CASSLTGFSNQPQHF
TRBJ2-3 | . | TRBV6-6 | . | TGTGCCAGCAGTTACCCCGCCCGCAAAGGCACAGATACGCAGTATTTT | CASSYPARKGTDTQYF
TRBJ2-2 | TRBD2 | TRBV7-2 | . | TGTGCCAGCAGCTTTAGCGGGAACAAGAACACCGGGGAGCTGTTTTTT | CASSFSGNKNTGELFF
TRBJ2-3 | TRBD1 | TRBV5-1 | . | TGCGCCAGCAGCTTGGGACAGGGCCCAGATACGCAGTATTTT | CASSLGQGPDTQYF
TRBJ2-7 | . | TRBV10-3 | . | TGTGCCATCAGTGAGGACAAGCCTTTCTACGAGCAGTACTTC | CAISEDKPFYEQYF
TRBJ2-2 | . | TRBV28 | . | TGTGCCAGCAGGAGGGGCGCAGGGAGGTACACCGGGGAGCTGTTTTTT | CASRRGAGRYTGELFF
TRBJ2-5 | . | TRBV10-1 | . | TGCGCCAGCAGTGAGTCCGCAGGGGCAGAGACCCAGTACTTC | CASSESAGAETQYF
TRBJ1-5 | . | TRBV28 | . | TGTGCCAGCAATTACGGCAATCAGCCCCAGCATTTT | CASNYGNQPQHF
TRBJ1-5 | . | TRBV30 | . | TGTGCCTGGAGTCCCCCCTGGGCGCAGTATAGGCATTTT | CAWSPPWAQYRHF
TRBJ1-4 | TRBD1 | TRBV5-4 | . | TGTGCCAGCAGCGCCGCAGGGGGCGCAACTAATGAAAAACTGTTTTTT | CASSAAGGATNEKLFF
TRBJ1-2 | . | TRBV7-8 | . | TGTGCCAGCAGCTTAGGAGAGGGAAATCATTATGGCTACACCTTC | CASSLGEGNHYGYTF
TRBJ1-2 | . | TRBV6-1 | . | TGTGCCAGCAGTACCCAATTAGGAGTCGGTGGCTACACCTTC | CASSTQLGVGGYTF
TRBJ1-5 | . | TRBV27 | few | TGTGCCAGCAGCGGAGTAGGGGGGGGGCAGGGCCCCCAGCATTTT | CASSGVGGGQGPQHF
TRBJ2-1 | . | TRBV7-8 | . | TGTGCCAGCAGCTCGTTCAATGAGCAGTTCTTC | CASSSFNEQFF
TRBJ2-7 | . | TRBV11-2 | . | TGTGCCAGCAGCGTACACTACGAGCAGTACTTC | CASSVHYEQYF
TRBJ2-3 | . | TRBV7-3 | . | TGTGCCAGCAGCTTGGAGTCTACTAGCACAGATACGCAGTATTTT | CASSLESTSTDTQYF
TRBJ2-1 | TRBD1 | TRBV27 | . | TGTGCCAGCAGTACAGGGGGTAAGGGTGAGCAGTTCTTC | CASSTGGKGEQFF
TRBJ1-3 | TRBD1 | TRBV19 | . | TGTGCCAGTCGACGTTATGGACAGGGGACTGGAAACACCATATATTTT | CASRRYGQGTGNTIYF
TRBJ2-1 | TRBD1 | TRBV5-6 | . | TGTGCCAGCAGCTTGGGGGGACAGGTCGATGAGCAGTTCTTC | CASSLGGQVDEQFF
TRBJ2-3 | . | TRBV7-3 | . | TGTGCCAGCAGCCCCGGACAGATGACAGATACGCAGTATTTT | CASSPGQMTDTQYF
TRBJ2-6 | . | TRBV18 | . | TGTGCCAGCTCACCACTGGATGGGGCCGACGTCCTGACTTTC | CASSPLDGADVLTF
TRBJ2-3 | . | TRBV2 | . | TGTGCCAGCGGGACCAGACTAACTAGCACAGATACGCAGTATTTT | CASGTRLTSTDTQYF
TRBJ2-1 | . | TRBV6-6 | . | TGTGCCAGCAGTTACACGACCTTGAAGTTCTTC | CASSYTTLKFF
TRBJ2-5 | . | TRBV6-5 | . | TGTGCCAGCAGTTACTCGCGGGTGCAAGAGACCCAGTACTTC | CASSYSRVQETQYF
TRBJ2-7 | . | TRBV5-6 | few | TGTGCCAGCAGCTTGGGGCAGTCGGGGTACGAGCAGTACTTC | CASSLGQSGYEQYF
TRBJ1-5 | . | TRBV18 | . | TGTGCCAGCTCACCATCCGAAATCAATCAGCCCCAGCATTTT | CASSPSEINQPQHF
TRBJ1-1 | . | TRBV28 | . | TGTGCCAGCAGCCGAGATGGGCCTCCCAAGCGTTTCTTT | CASSRDGPPKRFF
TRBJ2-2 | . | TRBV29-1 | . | TGCAGCGTTGAGGACAGCCAGACGAACACCGGGGAGCTGTTTTTT | CSVEDSQTNTGELFF
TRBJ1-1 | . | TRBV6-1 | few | TGTGCCAGCAGTGGGACAACTAACACTGAAGCTTTCTTT | CASSGTTNTEAFF
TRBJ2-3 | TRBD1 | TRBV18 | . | TGTGCCAGCTCACGATCACAGGGGAACACAGATACGCAGTATTTT | CASSRSQGNTDTQYF
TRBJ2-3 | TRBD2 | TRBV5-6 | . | TGTGCCAGCAGCCCCGGGAGGGGAGATACGCAGTATTTT | CASSPGRGDTQYF
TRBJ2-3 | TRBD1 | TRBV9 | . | TGTGCCAGCAGCGTGTTGGGACAGGCCAGCACAGATACGCAGTATTTT | CASSVLGQASTDTQYF
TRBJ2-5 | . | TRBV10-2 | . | TGCGCCAGCAGCGGGGCAGGGCCGTACCAAGAGACCCAGTACTTC | CASSGAGPYQETQYF
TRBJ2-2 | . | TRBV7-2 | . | TGTGCCAGCAGCTTAGCGCTTCCCAATGTAGGGGAGCTGTTTTTT | CASSLALPNVGELFF
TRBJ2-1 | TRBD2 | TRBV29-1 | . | TGCAGCGTTCTGGCTAGCGGGACTTACAATGAGCAGTTCTTC | CSVLASGTYNEQFF
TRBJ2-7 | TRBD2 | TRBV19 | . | TGTGCCAGTAGTATGCTGGCTAGCGGCACCTACGAGCAGTACTTC | CASSMLASGTYEQYF
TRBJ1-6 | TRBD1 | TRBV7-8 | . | TGTGCCAGCAGGCCATCGGGACAGGGTAATTCACCCCTCCACTTT | CASRPSGQGNSPLHF
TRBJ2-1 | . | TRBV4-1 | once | TGCGCCAGCAGCCACACCCCAACTGGGCTAAATTCCTACAATGAGCAGTTCTTC | CASSHTPTGLNSYNEQFF
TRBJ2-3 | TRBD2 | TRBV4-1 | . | TGCGCCAGCAGCCAAGGTGGTGGGGAGGGGTCAGATACGCAGTATTTT | CASSQGGGEGSDTQYF
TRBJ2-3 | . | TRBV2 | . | TGTGCCAGCAGTGAAGCCCAAGGGGCAGATACGCAGTATTTT | CASSEAQGADTQYF
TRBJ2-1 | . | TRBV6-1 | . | TGTGCCAGCAGACCGCCAGGGATATTAGGCAATGAGCAGTTCTTC | CASRPPGILGNEQFF
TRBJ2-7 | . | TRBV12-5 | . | TGTGCTAGTGGTTTAGCTTGGGCTAGCGTCAGCTCCTACGAGCAGTACTTC | CASGLAWASVSSYEQYF